This T cell receptor (beta chain) was obtained from a study of cytomegalovirus exposure and HLA in healthy donors. Background on the study: The 120 validation repertoires, a later analysis reported, used the same platform as the 600 to 700 repertoires from the first cohort.

Study observations and caveats: Clusters of TCRs from the first cohort tended to co-occur in the 90 to 150 validation repertoires (as a later analysis found). In vitro, three CMV-associated chains proved specific for CMV antigens.

The CDR3 spans 16 residues. Worth noting for this clone: Antigen specificity is unknown.

The assay was immunoSEQ multiplex PCR, and TCRdb's table has in-frame clones only and misses some. Among 50,000 or so clones listed, around 94% were seen once. J is TRBJ1-2 and V is TRBV12-2. TRBV12-2 is flagged as a pseudogene. Specimen: PBMCs. This TCR was sampled from a man aged 18 to 35 in good health and CMV-seronegative. The CDR3 DNA reads TGTGCAAGTCGCTTATCCTGGGTTAGCCCGGGCTATGGCTACACCTTC. This gives the protein CASRLSWVSPGYGYTF.